Each of the 2 T cell receptor beta chains below was sequenced from the same sample in a study of blood T cell repertoires in COVID-19. Data came from immunoSEQ multiplex PCR; TCRdb stores just in-frame clones and leaves some out. The table shows roughly 80,000 clones, with about 83% occurring only once. The sample comprised peripheral blood. The origin of the receptors is a woman in her fifties or sixties with acute or convalescent COVID-19.

The CDR3 bases are TGTGCCAGCTCACTTGAGACAGGGGATAACTATGGCTACACCTTC. Its translation is CASSLETGDNYGYTF. The V call is TRBV18, the J call TRBJ1-2; 8 nucleotides align to TRBD1. The germline gives CDR1 KGHSH, CDR2 LQKENI. CDR3 length: 15 amino acids. Losses at the gene ends were 4 bases for V and 1 base for J; bases not matched to a gene: 5. Full variable domain (remainder filled in from reference TRBV18 and TRBJ1-2): NAGVMQNPRHLVRRRGQEARLRCSPMKGHSHVYWYRQLPEEGLKFMVYLQKENIIDESGMPKERFSAEFPKEGPSILRIQQVVRGDSAAYFCASSLETGDNYGYTFGSGTRLTVV.

The chain links TRBV27 to TRBJ1-5; D might be TRBD1 (6 bases). Trimming took off 5 bases at V and 4 bases at J, with 21 bases between the two ends. This CDR3 contains 17 residues. Germline V gene sequence: CDR1 MNHEY, CDR2 SMNVEV (reference sequence). DNA of the CDR3: TGTGCCAGCAGTGCGACACCACAGGGCCTCGGAAATCAGCCCCAGCATTTT. Protein product: CASSATPQGLGNQPQHF.